The clone carrying this T cell receptor beta chain came up a few times. What it binds is unknown. The sample originates from a study of human T cells and chemical hapten exposure. Whole-study results and caveats: No alteration of TCRs above 1 in 1000 frequency was seen with DPC sensitization.

CDR1 and CDR2 (germline): SQVTM, ANQGSEA. The V gene end was trimmed by 7 bases and the J gene end by 0 bases; junction bases not matched to a gene: 2. The CDR3 contains 13 residues. The study extracted total RNA from unfractionated whole blood. Per the authors' pipeline: Per sample, the median was approximately 100,000 TCRs, with values from approximately 25,000 to 650,000. TCRdb re-called the 5' RACE reads through MiXCR, storing one row per CDR3 protein. The V and J calls and clone size are TCRdb's, not the authors'. The sample holds roughly 110,000 distinct CDR3 sequences, around 20% seen once. The J gene is TRBJ2-2, the V gene TRBV29-1; 7 nucleotides line up with TRBD1. The clonotype comes from a human donor in good health. The CDR3 DNA reads as TGCAGCGGGGGACAGACGAACACCGGGGAGCTGTTTTTT. The encoded protein is CSGGQTNTGELFF.